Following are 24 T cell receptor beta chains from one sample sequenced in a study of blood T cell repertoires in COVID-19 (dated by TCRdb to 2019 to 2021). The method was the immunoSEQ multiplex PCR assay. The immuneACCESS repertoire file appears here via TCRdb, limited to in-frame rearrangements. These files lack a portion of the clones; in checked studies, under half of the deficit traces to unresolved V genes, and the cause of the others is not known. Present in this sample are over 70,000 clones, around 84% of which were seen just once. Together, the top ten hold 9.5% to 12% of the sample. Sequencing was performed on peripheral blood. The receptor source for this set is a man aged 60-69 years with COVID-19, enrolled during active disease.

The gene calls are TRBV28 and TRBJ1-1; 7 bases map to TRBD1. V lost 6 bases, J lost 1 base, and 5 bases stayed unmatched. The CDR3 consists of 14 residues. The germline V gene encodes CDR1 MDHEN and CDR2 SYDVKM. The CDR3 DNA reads TGTGCCAGCAGCCAAGGGGGCGGGAACACTGAAGCTTTCTTT. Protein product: CASSQGGGNTEAFF.

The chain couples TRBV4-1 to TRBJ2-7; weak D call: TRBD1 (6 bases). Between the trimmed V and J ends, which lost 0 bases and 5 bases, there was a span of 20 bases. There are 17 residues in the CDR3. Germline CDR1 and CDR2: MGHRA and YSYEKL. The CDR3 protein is CASSQEPLGQTRDEQYF. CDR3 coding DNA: TGCGCCAGCAGCCAAGAGCCACTTGGACAGACAAGGGACGAGCAGTACTTC.

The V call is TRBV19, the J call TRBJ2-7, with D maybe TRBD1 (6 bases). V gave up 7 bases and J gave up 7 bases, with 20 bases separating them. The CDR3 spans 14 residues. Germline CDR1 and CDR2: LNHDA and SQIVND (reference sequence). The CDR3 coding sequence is TGTGCCAGTAAAAATACCCAGGGGCTTGAAGAGCAGTACTTC. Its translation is CASKNTQGLEEQYF. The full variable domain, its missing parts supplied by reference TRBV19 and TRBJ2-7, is DGGITQSPKYLFRKEGQNVTLSCEQNLNHDAMYWYRQDPGQGLRLIYYSQIVNDFQKGDIAEGYSVSREKKESFPLTVTSAQKNPTAFYLCASKNTQGLEEQYFGPGTRLTVT.

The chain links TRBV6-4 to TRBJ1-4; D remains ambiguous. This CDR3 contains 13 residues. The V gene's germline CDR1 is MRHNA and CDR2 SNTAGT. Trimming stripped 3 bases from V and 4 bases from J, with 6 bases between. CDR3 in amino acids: CASSEQVNEKLFF. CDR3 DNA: TGTGCCAGCAGTGAGCAGGTTAATGAAAAACTGTTTTTT.

The CDR3 reads CASSAPGLGSGETQYF. Here the CDR3 DNA reads TGTGCCAGCAGCGCGCCGGGACTAGGGTCAGGAGAGACCCAGTACTTC. This chain joins TRBV9 and TRBJ2-5, with 8 bases fitting TRBD2. The CDR3 has 16 residues. Per the germline V gene, CDR1 is SGDLS and CDR2 is YYNGEE. The trim removed 3 bases at V and 4 bases at J, leaving 11 bases unmatched.

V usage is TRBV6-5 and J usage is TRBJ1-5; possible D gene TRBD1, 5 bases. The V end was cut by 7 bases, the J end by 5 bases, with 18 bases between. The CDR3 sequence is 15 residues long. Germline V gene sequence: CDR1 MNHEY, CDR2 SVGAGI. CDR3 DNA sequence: TGTGCCAGCACTTGGCAGCTATTGGGGCATCAGCCCCAGCATTTT. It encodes CASTWQLLGHQPQHF.

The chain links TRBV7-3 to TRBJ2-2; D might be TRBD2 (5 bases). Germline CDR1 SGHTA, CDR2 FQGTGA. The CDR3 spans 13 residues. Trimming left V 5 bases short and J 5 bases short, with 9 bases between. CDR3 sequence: CASSPRLTGELFF. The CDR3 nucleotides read TGTGCCAGCAGCCCGAGACTAACCGGGGAGCTGTTTTTT.

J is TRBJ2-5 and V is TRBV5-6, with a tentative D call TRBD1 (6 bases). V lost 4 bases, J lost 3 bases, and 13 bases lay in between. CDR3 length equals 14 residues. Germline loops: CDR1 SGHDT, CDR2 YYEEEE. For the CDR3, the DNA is TGTGCCAGCAGCGCACGGGACAACGAAGAGACCCAGTACTTC. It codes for CASSARDNEETQYF.

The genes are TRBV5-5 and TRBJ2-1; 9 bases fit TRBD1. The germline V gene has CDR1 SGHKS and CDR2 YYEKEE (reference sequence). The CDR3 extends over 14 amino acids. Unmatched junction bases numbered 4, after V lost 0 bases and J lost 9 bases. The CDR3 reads CASSLGTGVGEQFF. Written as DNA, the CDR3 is TGTGCCAGCAGCTTGGGGACAGGGGTCGGTGAGCAGTTCTTC. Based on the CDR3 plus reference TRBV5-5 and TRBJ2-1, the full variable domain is DAGVTQSPTHLIKTRGQQVTLRCSPISGHKSVSWYQQVLGQGPQFIFQYYEKEERGRGNFPDRFSARQFPNYSSELNVNALLLGDSALYLCASSLGTGVGEQFFGPGTRLTVL.

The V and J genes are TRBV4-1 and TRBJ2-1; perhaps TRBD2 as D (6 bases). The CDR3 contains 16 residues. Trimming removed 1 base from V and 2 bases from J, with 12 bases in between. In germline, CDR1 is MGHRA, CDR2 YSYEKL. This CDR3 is CASSQGNSGTYNEQFF. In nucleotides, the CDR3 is TGCGCCAGCAGCCAAGGAAATAGCGGAACCTACAATGAGCAGTTCTTC.

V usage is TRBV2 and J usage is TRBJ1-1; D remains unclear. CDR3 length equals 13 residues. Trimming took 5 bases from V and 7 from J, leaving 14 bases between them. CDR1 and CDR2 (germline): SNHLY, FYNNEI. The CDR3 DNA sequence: TGTGCCAGCAGTACCCTTAAAGGCGGTGAAGCTTTCTTT. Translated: CASSTLKGGEAFF.

The CDR3 here is CASSYGAGPNTEAFF. CDR3 in DNA: TGTGCCAGCAGTTACGGGGCAGGACCGAACACTGAAGCTTTCTTT. V and J are TRBV6-5 and TRBJ1-1; D is possibly TRBD1 (5 bases). The CDR3 runs 15 residues. Trimming took 2 bases from V and 1 from J, leaving 11 bases between them. Germline assignment: CDR1 MNHEY and CDR2 SVGAGI.

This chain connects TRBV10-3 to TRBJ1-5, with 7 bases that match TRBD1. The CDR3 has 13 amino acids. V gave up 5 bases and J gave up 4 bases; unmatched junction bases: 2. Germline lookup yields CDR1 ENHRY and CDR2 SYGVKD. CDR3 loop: CAISLQGNQPQHF. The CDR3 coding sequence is TGTGCCATCAGTCTACAGGGGAATCAGCCCCAGCATTTT.

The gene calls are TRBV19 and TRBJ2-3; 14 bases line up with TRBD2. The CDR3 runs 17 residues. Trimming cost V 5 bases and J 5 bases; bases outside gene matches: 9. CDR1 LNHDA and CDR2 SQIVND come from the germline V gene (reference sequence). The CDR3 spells CASSPRLAGGLIDTQYF. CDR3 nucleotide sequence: TGTGCCAGTAGTCCGCGACTAGCGGGAGGGTTAATAGATACGCAGTATTTT.

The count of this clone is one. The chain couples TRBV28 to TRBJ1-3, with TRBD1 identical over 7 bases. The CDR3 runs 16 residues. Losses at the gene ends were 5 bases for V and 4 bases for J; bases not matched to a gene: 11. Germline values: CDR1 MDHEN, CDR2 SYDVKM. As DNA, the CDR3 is TGTGCCAGCAGTATGAAGGGACAGAGCTACGGAAACACCATATATTTT. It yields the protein CASSMKGQSYGNTIYF.

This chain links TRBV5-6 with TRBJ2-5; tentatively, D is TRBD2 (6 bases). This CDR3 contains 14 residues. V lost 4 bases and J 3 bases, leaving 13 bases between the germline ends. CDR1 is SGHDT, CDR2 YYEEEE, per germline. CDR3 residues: CASSPRDSEETQYF. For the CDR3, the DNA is TGTGCCAGCAGCCCCCGGGACTCCGAAGAGACCCAGTACTTC.

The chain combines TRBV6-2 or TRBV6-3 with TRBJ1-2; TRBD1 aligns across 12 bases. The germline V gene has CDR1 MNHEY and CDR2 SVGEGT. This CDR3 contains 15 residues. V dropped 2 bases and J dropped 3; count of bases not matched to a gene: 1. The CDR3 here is CASSYGTGGDYGYTF. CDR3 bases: TGTGCCAGCAGTTACGGGACAGGGGGCGACTATGGCTACACCTTC.

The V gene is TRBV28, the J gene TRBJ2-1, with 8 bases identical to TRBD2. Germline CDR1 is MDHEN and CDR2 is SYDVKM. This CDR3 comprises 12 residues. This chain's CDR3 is CVSGSSYNEQFF. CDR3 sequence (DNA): TGTGTAAGCGGGAGCTCCTACAATGAGCAGTTCTTC.

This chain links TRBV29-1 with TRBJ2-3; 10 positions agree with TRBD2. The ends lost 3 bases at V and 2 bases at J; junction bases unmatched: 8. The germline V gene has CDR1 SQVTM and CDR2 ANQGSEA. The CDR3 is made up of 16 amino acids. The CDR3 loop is CSVEGLAGGLTDTQYF. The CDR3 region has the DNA TGCAGCGTTGAGGGCTTAGCGGGAGGTCTCACAGATACGCAGTATTTT.

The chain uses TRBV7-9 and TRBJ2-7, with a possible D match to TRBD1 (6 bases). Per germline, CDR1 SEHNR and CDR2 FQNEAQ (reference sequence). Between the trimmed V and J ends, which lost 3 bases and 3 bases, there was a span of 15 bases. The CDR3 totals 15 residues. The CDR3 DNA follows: TGTGCCAGCAGCTTCCATTCCAGGGGCATCTACGAGCAGTACTTC. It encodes CASSFHSRGIYEQYF. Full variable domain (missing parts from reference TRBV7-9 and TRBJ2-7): DTGVSQNPRHKITKRGQNVTFRCDPISEHNRLYWYRQTLGQGPEFLTYFQNEAQLEKSRLLSDRFSAERPKGSFSTLEIQRTEQGDSAMYLCASSFHSRGIYEQYFGPGTRLTVT.

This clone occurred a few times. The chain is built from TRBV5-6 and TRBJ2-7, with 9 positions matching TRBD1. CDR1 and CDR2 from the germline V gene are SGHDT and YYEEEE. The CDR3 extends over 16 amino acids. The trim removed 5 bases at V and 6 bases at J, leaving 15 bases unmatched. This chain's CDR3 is CASSSQDRDRDGEQYF. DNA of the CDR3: TGTGCCAGCAGTTCCCAGGACCGGGACAGGGACGGCGAGCAGTACTTC.

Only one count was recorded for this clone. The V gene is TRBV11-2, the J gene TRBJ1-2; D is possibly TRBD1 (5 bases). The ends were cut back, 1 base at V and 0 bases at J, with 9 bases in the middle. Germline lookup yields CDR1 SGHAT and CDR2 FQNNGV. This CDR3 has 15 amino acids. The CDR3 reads CASSLARGANYGYTF. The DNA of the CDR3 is TGTGCCAGCAGCTTAGCCCGGGGGGCTAACTATGGCTACACCTTC.

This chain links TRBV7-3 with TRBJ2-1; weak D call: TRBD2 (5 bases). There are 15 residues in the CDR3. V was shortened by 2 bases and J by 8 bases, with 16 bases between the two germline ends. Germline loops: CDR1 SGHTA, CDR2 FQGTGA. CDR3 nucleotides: TGTGCCAGCAGCTTATCGCCTACCGAGGGCTATGAGCAGTTCTTC. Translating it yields CASSLSPTEGYEQFF. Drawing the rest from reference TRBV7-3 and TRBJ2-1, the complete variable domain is GAGVSQTPSNKVTEKGKYVELRCDPISGHTALYWYRQSLGQGPEFLIYFQGTGAADDSGLPNDRFFAVRPEGSVSTLKIQRTERGDSAVYLCASSLSPTEGYEQFFGPGTRLTVL.

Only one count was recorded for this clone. The CDR3 loop is CASSTWGGNTEAFF. DNA for the CDR3: TGTGCCAGTAGTACTTGGGGGGGGAACACTGAAGCTTTCTTT. This chain uses TRBV19 with TRBJ1-1, with D tentatively TRBD1 (5 bases). The CDR3 runs 14 residues. V lost 4 bases and J lost 1, with 10 bases in between. CDR1 is LNHDA, CDR2 SQIVND, per germline (reference sequence).